This TCR beta chain was retrieved from a study of blood T cell repertoires in COVID-19 (dated by TCRdb to about 2020). Regarding the complete study: Samples covering the acute and convalescent phases of COVID-19 were provided by collaborators in the United States, Italy and Spain. The material from the prospective study consisted of cDNA or gDNA derived from T cells, B-cell-depleted T cells, or PBMCs. Deeply sampled blood TCRbeta repertoires from subjects exposed to, actively infected with, or recovered from COVID-19 were included in the dataset. The repertoires were released in a freely available public database meant as a resource for research on the immune response to SARS-CoV-2. The samples were drawn from two sources: the first 160 participants of the ongoing ImmuneRACE study, and 950 to 1,500 subjects contributed by 6 global collaborators. A de-identified subject ID, COVID-19 status, age in years and sex were almost always included in the sample metadata. Where available, HLA class I and class II types were obtained from metadata supplied by the sample provider rather than from assay-based typing. The research as a whole found: The quantity of clinical and demographic metadata differed by source and by participant and was supplied without curation.

From cysteine to phenylalanine, the CDR3 is 13 amino acids long. CDR3 DNA only is kept here, 39 bases in frame from base 1. The germline V gene (reference sequence) specifies LNHDA as CDR1 and SQIVND as CDR2. The trim is 6 bases for V and 3 bases for J, with a gap of 11 bases between the germline ends. One collaborating source in Seattle enrolled patients while the patients were actively infected and followed the patients over time throughout the course of disease. Whole blood was collected in K2EDTA tubes by collaborating institutions according to the institutions' own protocols. Collaborator samples were shipped for TCRbeta analysis as frozen whole blood, isolated PBMCs, or DNA extracted from either sample type. TCRbeta CDR3 regions were amplified from genomic DNA using the immunoSEQ Assay, a bias-controlled multiplex PCR. The source study handled its data this way. Within the assay, amplification of reference gene primers was used to estimate how many nucleated cells each sample contained. To quantify the absolute abundance of each unique TCRbeta CDR3 rearrangement, sequence reads were collapsed and filtered. For each sample, productive Simpson clonality was calculated by taking the square root of Simpson's diversity index across productive rearrangements. The source is immuneACCESS, and TCRdb retained only in-frame sequences with V and J called. Part of the clones is not carried over; for the studies checked, unresolved V genes explain less than half of this, and the remainder is unexplained. For V, J and clone size, that table is used; D and trimming come from the DNA. Here the sample has 400,000 to 450,000 clones; about 89% occur a single time. The ten largest clonotypes hold 1.5% to 1.9% of the sample.

This clone has just a few counts. It lacks a known antigen. Base qualities are not provided; no much larger clone lies one nucleotide away. The source is a woman between 35 and 50 years old with COVID-19, enrolled during active disease. The V gene is TRBV19 and the J gene is TRBJ1-2, with the D gene too uncertain to name. Source material: peripheral blood. The DNA reads as follows: TGTGCCAGTAGGTCGGAGACCGACTATGGCTACACCTTC. Its protein product is CASRSETDYGYTF.